Described below is a single TCR beta chain sequence and its context. V lost 1 base and J lost 3; bases outside the gene matches: 5. The CDR3 spans 15 residues. Germline V gives CDR1 SGHAT, CDR2 FQNNGV. The data derive from a study of PD-1 blockade in classical Hodgkin lymphoma. TCRdb keeps only in-frame clones here, not all; method: immunoSEQ multiplex PCR. In the table there are roughly 20,000 clones, less than 85% of which are singletons. Each and every patient relapsed after autologous stem cell transplantation, and patients got differing brentuximab vedotin exposure. The source of this sequence is a human donor with classical Hodgkin lymphoma. The sample was peripheral blood mononuclear cells (PBMCs), taken at baseline. The rearrangement joins TRBV11-2 to TRBJ2-7; 8 positions agree with TRBD1. CDR3 protein: CASSLGGTGYYEQYF. The CDR3 DNA sequence: TGTGCCAGCAGCTTAGGGGGGACAGGCTACTACGAGCAGTACTTC.